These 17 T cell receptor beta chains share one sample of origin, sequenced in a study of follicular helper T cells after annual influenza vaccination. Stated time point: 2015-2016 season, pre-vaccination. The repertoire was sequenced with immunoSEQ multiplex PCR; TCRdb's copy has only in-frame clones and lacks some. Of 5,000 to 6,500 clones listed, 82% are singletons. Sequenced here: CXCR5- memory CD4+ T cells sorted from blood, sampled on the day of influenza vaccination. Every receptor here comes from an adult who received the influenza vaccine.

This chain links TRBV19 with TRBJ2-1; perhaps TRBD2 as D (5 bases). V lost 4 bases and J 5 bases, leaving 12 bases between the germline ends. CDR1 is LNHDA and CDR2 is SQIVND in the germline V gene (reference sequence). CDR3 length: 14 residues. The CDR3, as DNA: TGTGCCAGTAGTAGTTCGGGATCGGACAATGAGCAGTTCTTC. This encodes CASSSSGSDNEQFF.

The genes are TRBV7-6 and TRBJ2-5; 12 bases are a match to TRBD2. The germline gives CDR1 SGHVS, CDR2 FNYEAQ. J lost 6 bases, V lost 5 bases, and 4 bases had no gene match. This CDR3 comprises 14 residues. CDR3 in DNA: TGTGCCAGCAGCCAACTAGCGGGAGGAAAGACCCAGTACTTC. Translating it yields CASSQLAGGKTQYF.

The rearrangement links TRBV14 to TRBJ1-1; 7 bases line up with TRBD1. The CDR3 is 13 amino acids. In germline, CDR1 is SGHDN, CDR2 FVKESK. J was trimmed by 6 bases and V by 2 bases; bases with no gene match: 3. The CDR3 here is CASSQWQGAEAFF. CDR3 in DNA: TGTGCCAGCAGCCAATGGCAGGGGGCTGAAGCTTTCTTT.

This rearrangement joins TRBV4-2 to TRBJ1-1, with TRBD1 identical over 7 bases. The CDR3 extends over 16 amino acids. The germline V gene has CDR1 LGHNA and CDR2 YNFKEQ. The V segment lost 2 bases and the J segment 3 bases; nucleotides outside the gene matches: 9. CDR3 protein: CASSQLGQSPDTEAFF. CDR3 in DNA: TGTGCCAGCAGCCAATTGGGACAGTCCCCGGACACTGAAGCTTTCTTT.

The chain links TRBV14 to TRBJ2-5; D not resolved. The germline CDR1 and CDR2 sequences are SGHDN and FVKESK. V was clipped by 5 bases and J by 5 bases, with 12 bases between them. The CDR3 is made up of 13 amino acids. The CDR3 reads CASSRLGLETQYF. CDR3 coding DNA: TGTGCCAGCAGCAGATTAGGGTTGGAGACCCAGTACTTC. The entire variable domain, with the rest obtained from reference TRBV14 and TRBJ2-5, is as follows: EAGVTQFPSHSVIEKGQTVTLRCDPISGHDNLYWYRRVMGKEIKFLLHFVKESKQDESGMPNNRFLAERTGGTYSTLKVQPAELEDSGVYFCASSRLGLETQYFGPGTRLLVL.

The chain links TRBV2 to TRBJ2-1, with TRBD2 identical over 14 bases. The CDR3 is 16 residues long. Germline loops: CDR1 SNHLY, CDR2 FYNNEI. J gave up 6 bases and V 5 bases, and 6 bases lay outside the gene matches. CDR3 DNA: TGTGCCAGCAGTAAACAAGGACTAGCGGGGGGCAATGAGCAGTTCTTC. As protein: CASSKQGLAGGNEQFF.

This CDR3 is CASSPGLATDTQYF. The DNA for the CDR3 is TGTGCCAGCTCACCAGGACTAGCCACAGATACGCAGTATTTT. The chain recombines TRBV18 with TRBJ2-3, with 8 positions matching TRBD2. J was trimmed by 2 bases and V by 2 bases; bases with no gene match: 0. This CDR3 is 14 amino acids long. CDR1 is KGHSH and CDR2 is LQKENI in the germline V gene.

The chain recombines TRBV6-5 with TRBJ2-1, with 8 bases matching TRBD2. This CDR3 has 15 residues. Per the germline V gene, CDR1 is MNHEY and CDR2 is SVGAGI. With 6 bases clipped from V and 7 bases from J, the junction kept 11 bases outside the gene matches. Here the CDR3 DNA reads TGTGCCAGCAGCTGGACCGGGACTAGGGGAAATGAGCAGTTCTTC. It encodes CASSWTGTRGNEQFF.

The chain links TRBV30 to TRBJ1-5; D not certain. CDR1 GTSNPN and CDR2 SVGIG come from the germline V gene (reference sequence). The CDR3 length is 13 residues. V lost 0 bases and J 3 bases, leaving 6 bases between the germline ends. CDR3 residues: CAWSVALNQPQHF. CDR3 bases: TGTGCCTGGAGTGTTGCACTCAATCAGCCCCAGCATTTT.

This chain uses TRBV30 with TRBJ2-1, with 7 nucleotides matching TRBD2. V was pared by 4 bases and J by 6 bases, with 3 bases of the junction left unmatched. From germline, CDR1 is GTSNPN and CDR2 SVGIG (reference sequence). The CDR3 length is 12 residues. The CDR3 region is CAWKPSGNEQFF. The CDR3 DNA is TGTGCCTGGAAGCCTAGCGGCAATGAGCAGTTCTTC.

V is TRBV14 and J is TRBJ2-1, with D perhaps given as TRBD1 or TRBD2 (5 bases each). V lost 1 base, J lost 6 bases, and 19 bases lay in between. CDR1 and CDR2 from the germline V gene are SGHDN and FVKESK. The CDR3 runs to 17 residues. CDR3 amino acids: CASSQVRWQGDVNEQFF. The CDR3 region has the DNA TGTGCCAGCAGCCAAGTAAGGTGGCAGGGAGATGTCAATGAGCAGTTCTTC.

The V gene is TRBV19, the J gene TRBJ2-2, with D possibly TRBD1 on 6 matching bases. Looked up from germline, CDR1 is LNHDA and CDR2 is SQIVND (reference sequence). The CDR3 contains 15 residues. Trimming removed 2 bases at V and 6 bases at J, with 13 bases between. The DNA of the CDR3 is TGTGCCAGTAGTATACAGGGGCTATTAGCCGGGGAGCTGTTTTTT. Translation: CASSIQGLLAGELFF.

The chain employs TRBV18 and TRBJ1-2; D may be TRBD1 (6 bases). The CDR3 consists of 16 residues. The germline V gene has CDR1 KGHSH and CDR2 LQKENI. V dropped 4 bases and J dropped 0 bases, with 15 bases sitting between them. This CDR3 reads CASSLGQRNANYGYTF. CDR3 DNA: TGTGCCAGCTCACTCGGACAGAGAAACGCTAACTATGGCTACACCTTC.

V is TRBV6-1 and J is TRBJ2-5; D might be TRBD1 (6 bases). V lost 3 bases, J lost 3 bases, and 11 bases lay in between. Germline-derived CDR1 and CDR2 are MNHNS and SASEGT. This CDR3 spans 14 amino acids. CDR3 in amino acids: CASSDRDIKETQYF. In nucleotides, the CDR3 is TGTGCCAGCAGTGACCGGGACATAAAAGAGACCCAGTACTTC.

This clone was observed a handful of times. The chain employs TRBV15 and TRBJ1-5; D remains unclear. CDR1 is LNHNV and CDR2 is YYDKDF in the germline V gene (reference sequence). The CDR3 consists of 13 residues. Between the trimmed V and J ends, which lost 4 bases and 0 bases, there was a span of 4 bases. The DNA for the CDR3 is TGTGCCACCAGCATAGATAGCAATCAGCCCCAGCATTTT. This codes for CATSIDSNQPQHF.

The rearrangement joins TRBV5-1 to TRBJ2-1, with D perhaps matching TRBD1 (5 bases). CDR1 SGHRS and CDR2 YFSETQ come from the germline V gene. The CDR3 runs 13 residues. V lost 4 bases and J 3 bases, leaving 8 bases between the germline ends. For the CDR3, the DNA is TGCGCCAGCAGCCTGACAGTCTACAATGAGCAGTTCTTC. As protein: CASSLTVYNEQFF. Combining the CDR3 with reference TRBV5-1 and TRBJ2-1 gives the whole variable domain KAGVTQTPRYLIKTRGQQVTLSCSPISGHRSVSWYQQTPGQGLQFLFEYFSETQRNKGNFPGRFSGRQFSNSRSEMNVSTLELGDSALYLCASSLTVYNEQFFGPGTRLTVL.

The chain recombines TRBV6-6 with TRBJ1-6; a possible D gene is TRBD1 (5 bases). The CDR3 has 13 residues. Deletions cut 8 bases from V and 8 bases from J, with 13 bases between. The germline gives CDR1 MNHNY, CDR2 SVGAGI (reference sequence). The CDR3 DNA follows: TGTGCCAGCTCGAACCGGGGGGATTCACCCCTCCACTTT. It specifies CASSNRGDSPLHF.